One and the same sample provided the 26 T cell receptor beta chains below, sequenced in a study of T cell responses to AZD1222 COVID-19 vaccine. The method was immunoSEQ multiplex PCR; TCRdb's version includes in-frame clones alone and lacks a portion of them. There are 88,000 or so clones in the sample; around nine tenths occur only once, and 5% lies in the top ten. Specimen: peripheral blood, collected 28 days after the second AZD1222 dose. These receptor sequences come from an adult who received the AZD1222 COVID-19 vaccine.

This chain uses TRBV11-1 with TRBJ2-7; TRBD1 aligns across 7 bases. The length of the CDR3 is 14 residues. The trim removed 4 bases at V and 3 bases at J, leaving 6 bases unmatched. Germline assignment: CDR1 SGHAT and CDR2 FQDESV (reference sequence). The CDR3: CASSSTTGSYEQYF. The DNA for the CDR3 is TGTGCCAGCAGCTCTACGACAGGGAGCTACGAGCAGTACTTC.

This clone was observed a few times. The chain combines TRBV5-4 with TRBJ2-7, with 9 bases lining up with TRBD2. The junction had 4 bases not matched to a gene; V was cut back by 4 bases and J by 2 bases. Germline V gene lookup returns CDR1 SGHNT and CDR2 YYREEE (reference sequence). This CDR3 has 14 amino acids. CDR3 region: CASSPGTSPYEQYF. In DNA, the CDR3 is TGTGCCAGCAGCCCCGGGACTAGCCCCTACGAGCAGTACTTC.

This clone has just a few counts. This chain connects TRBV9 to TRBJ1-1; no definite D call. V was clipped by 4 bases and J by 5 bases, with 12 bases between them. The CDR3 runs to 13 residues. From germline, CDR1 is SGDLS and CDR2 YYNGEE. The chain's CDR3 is CASSFGPSTEAFF. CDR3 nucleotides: TGTGCCAGCAGCTTCGGGCCTTCGACTGAAGCTTTCTTT.

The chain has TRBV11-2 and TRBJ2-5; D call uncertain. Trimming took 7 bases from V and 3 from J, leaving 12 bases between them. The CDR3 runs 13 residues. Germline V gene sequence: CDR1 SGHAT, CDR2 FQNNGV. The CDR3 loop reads CASTVGFKETQYF. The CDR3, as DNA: TGTGCCAGCACCGTAGGCTTTAAAGAGACCCAGTACTTC.

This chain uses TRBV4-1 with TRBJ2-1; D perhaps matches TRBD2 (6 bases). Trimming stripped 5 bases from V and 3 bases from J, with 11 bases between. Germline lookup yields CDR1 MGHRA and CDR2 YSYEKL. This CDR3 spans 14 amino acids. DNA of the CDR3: TGCGCCAGCAGCAGAATAGCGGACTACAATGAGCAGTTCTTC. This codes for CASSRIADYNEQFF.

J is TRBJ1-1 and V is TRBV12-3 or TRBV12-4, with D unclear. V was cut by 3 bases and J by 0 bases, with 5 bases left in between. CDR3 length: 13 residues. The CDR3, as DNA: TGTGCCAGCAGTTTGAGGGTGAACACTGAAGCTTTCTTT. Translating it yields CASSLRVNTEAFF.

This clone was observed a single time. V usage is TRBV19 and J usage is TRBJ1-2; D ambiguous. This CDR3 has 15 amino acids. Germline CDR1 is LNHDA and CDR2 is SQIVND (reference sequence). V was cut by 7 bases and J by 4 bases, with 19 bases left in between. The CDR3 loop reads CASTILYGQAYGYTF. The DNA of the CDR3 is TGTGCCAGTACCATACTTTACGGGCAGGCCTATGGCTACACCTTC.

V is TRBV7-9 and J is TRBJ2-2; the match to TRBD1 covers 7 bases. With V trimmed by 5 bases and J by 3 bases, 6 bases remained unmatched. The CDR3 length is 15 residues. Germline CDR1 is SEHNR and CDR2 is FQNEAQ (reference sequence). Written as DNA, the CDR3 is TGTGCCAGCAGCACGACAGGGTTGTACACCGGGGAGCTGTTTTTT. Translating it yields CASSTTGLYTGELFF.

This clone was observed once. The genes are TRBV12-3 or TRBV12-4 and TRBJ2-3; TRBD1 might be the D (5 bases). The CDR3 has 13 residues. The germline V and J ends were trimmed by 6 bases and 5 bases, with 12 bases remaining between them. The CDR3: CASSQGRIDTQYF. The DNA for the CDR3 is TGTGCCAGCAGCCAGGGAAGGATAGATACGCAGTATTTT.

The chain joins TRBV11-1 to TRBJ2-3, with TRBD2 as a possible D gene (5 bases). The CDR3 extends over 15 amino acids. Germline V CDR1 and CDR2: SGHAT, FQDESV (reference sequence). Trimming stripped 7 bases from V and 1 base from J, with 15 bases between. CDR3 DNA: TGTGCCAGCACCCAGGACTTGCTGGGCACAGATACGCAGTATTTT. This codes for CASTQDLLGTDTQYF.

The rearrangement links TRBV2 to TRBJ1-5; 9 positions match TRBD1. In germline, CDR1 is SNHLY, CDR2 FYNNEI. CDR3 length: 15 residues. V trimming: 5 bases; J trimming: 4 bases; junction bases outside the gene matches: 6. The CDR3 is CASSHAGTGNQPQHF. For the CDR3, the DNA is TGTGCCAGCAGTCACGCCGGGACAGGGAATCAGCCCCAGCATTTT.

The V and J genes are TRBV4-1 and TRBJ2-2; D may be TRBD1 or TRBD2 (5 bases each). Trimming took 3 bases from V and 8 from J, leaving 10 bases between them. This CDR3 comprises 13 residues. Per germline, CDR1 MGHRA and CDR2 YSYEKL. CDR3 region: CASSQGVGGELFF. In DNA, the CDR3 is TGCGCCAGCAGCCAGGGGGTGGGGGGGGAGCTGTTTTTT.

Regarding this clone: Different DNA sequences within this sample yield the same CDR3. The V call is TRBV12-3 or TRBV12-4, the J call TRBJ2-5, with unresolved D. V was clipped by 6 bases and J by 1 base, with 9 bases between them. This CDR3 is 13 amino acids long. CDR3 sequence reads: CASRSTGQETQYF. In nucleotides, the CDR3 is TGTGCCAGCAGGTCGACCGGCCAAGAGACCCAGTACTTC.

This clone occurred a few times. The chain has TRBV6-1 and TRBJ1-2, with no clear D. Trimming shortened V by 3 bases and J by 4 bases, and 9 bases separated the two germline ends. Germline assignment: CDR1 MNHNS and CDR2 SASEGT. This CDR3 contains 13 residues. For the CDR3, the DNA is TGTGCCAGCAGTGAGTATGGTAGCTATGGCTACACCTTC. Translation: CASSEYGSYGYTF.

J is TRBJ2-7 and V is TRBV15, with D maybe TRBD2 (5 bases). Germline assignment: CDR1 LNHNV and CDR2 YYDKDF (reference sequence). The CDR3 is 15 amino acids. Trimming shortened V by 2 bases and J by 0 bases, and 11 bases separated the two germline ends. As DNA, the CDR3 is TGTGCCACCAGCAGACAAAGCGGCCGCTCCTACGAGCAGTACTTC. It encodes CATSRQSGRSYEQYF.

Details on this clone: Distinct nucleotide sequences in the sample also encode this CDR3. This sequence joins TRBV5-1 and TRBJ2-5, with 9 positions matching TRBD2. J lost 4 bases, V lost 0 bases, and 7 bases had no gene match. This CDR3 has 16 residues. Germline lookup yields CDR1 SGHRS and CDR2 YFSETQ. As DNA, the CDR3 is TGCGCCAGCAGCTTGGGGGGCGGGGGGGCCGGAGAGACCCAGTACTTC. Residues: CASSLGGGGAGETQYF.

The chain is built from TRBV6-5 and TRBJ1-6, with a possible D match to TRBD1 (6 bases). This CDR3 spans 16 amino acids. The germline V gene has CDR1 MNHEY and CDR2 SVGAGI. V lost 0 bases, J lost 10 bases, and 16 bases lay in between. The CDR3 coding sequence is TGTGCCAGCAGTTACTCGATGTCCAGGGGCGACTCACCCCTCCACTTT. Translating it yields CASSYSMSRGDSPLHF.

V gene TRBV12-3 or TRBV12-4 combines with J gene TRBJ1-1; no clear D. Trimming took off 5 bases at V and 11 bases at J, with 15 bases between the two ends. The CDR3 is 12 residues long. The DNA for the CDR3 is TGTGCCAGCAGTCCTGCGAGACGAGGGGCTTTCTTT. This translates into CASSPARRGAFF.

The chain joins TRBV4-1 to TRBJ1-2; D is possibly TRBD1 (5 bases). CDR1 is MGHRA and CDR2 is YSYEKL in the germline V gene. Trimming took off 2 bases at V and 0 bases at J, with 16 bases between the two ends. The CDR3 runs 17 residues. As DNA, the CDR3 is TGCGCCAGCAGCCAAATATTGAGGGGCAGAGCTAACTATGGCTACACCTTC. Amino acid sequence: CASSQILRGRANYGYTF.

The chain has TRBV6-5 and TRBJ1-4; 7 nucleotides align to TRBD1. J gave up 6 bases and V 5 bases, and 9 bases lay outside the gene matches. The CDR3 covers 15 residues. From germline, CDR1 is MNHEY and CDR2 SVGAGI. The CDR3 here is CASSRTGVGDEKLFF. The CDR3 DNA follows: TGTGCCAGCAGTCGCACAGGGGTGGGAGATGAAAAACTGTTTTTT.

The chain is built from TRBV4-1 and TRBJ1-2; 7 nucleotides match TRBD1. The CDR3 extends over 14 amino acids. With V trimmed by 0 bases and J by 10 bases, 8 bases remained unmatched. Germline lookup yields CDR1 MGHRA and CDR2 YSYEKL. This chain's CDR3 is CASSQDADRNIYTF. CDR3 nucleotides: TGCGCCAGCAGCCAAGATGCGGACAGGAATATCTACACCTTC.

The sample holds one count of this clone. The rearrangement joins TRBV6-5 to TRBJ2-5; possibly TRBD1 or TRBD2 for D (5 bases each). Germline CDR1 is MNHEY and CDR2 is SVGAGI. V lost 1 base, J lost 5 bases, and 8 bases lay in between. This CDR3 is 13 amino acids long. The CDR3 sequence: CASSYLEGETQYF. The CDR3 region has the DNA TGTGCCAGCAGTTACTTAGAGGGGGAGACCCAGTACTTC.

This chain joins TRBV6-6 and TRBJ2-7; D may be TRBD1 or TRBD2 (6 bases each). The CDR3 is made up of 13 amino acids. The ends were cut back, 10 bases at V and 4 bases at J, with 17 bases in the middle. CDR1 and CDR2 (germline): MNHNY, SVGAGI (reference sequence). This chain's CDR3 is CAIRDTGLYEQYF. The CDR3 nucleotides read TGTGCCATCCGGGACACGGGACTTTACGAGCAGTACTTC.

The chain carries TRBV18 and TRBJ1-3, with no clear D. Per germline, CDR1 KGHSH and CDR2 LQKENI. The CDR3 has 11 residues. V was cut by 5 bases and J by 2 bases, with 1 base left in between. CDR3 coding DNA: TGTGCCAGCTCAACTGGAAACACCATATATTTT. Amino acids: CASSTGNTIYF.

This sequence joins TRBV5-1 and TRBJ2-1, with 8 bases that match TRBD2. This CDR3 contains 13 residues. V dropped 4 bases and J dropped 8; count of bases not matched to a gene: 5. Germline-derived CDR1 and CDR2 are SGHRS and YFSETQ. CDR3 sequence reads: CASSAGGGDEQFF. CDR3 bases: TGCGCCAGCAGCGCGGGGGGCGGCGATGAGCAGTTCTTC.

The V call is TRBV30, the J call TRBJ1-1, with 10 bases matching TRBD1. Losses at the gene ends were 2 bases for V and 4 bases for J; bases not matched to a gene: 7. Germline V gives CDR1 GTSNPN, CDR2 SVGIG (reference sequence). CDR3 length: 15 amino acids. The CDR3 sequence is CAWSQGQGTRTEAFF. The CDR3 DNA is TGTGCCTGGAGTCAGGGACAGGGGACTCGCACTGAAGCTTTCTTT. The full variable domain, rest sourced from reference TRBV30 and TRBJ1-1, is SQTIHQWPATLVQPVGSPLSLECTVEGTSNPNLYWYRQAAGRGLQLLFYSVGIGQISSEVPQNLSASRPQDRQFILSSKKLLLSDSGFYLCAWSQGQGTRTEAFFGQGTRLTVV.